Given below is one TCR beta chain in context. The data were obtained in a study of cytomegalovirus exposure and HLA in healthy donors. The PCR contained 60 Vbeta and 13 Jbeta primers. Only in-frame clones appear in the TCRdb table, and some are missing; sequencing was by immunoSEQ multiplex PCR. The data show about 62,000 clones, 87% seen once. The CDR3 covers 16 residues. V was shortened by 4 bases and J by 4 bases, with 14 bases between the two germline ends. Germline V lookup: CDR1 MNHNS, CDR2 SASEGT. The source is a man younger than 30 in good health and CMV-seronegative. This chain links TRBV6-1 with TRBJ1-6, with a tentative D call TRBD1 (5 bases). Sequences were obtained from PBMCs. DNA of the CDR3: TGTGCCAGCAGTGGGTTGACGACAGTTTATAATTCACCCCTCCACTTT. Its protein product is CASSGLTTVYNSPLHF.